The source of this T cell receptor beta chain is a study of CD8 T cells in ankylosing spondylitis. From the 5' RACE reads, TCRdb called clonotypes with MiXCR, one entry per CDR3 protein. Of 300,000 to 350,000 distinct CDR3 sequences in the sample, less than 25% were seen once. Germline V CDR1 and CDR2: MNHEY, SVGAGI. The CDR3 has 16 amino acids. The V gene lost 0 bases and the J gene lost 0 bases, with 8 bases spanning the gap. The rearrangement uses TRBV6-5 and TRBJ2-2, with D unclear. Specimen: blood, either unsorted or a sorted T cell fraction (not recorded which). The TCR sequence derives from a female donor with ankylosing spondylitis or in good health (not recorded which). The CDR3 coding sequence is TGTGCCAGCAGTTACTCCGGGTGGGCGAACACCGGGGAGCTGTTTTTT. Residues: CASSYSGWANTGELFF.